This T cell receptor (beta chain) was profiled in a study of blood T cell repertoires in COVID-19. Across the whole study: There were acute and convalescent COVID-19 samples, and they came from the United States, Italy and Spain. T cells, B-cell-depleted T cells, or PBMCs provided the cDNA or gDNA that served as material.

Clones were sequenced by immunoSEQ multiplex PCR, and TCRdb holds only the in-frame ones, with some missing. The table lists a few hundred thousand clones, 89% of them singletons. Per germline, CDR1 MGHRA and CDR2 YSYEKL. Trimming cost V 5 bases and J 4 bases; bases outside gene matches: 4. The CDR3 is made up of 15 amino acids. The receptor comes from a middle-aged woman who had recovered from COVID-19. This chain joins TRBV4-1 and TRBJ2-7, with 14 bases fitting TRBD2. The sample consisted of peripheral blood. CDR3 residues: CASSIGTSGGYEQYF. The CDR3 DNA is TGCGCCAGCAGCATTGGGACTAGCGGGGGTTACGAGCAGTACTTC.